This passage covers 15 T cell receptor beta chains from one sample sequenced in a study of T-cell reconstitution after alpha-beta-depleted transplantation in children. Unique molecular identifiers were used to barcode this TCRbeta library. TCRdb passed the PCR reads through MiXCR, listing each CDR3 protein once. The sample lists just over 950,000 distinct CDR3 sequences; under 30% were seen once. The sequences come from PBMCs, mostly from graft donor cells, collected 360 days after TCRalphabeta/CD19-depleted stem cell transplant. The receptors shown here come from a boy under two years old who had a stem cell transplant for SCID, so the T cells may come from the graft donor.

The genes are TRBV5-1 and TRBJ2-6; 7 nucleotides align to TRBD1. The CDR3 length is 17 residues. V shed 3 bases, J shed 3 bases, and the junction held 9 bases outside the gene matches. The germline gives CDR1 SGHRS, CDR2 YFSETQ. Here the CDR3 reads CASSSDGRGLGANVLTF. CDR3 nucleotides: TGCGCCAGCAGCTCTGATGGAAGGGGGCTTGGGGCCAACGTCCTGACTTTC.

The CDR3 DNA sequence: TGTGCCAGCAGTACTACTAGCGATCTCTACAATGAGCAGTTCTTC. Protein product: CASSTTSDLYNEQFF. The chain combines TRBV6-5 with TRBJ2-1; TRBD2 aligns across 7 bases. Germline CDR1 reads MNHEY; CDR2 reads SVGAGI. V lost 5 bases, J lost 3 bases, and 7 bases stayed unmatched. The CDR3 totals 15 residues.

This clonotype was recorded a few times. The chain couples TRBV20-1 to TRBJ2-7, with D possibly being TRBD1 (8 bases). The germline V gene has CDR1 DFQATT and CDR2 SNEGSKA (reference sequence). The V gene lost 5 bases and the J gene lost 7 bases, with 24 bases spanning the gap. This CDR3 region has 15 residues. CDR3 sequence (DNA): TGCAGTGCTCAAGCCGGGGGGACAGGACTTCTGGAGCAGTACTTC. Translation: CSAQAGGTGLLEQYF.

This clonotype was counted a few times. This sequence joins TRBV28 and TRBJ2-1, with TRBD1 matching 8 bases. Germline CDR1 reads MDHEN; CDR2 reads SYDVKM. V was pared by 6 bases and J by 9 bases, with 7 bases of the junction left unmatched. This CDR3 region has 13 residues. CDR3 DNA: TGTGCCAGCAGGGGGGACAGGCCAACTGAGCAGTTCTTC. Its translation: CASRGDRPTEQFF. Drawing the rest from reference TRBV28 and TRBJ2-1, the complete variable domain is DVKVTQSSRYLVKRTGEKVFLECVQDMDHENMFWYRQDPGLGLRLIYFSYDVKMKEKGDIPEGYSVSREKKERFSLILESASTNQTSMYLCASRGDRPTEQFFGPGTRLTVL.

The CDR3 reads CASSLVADAKNIQYF. The CDR3 DNA reads as TGCGCCAGCAGCTTGGTGGCAGATGCCAAAAACATTCAGTACTTC. The chain joins TRBV5-1 to TRBJ2-4; D gene unclear. Germline lookup yields CDR1 SGHRS and CDR2 YFSETQ. V gave up 0 bases and J gave up 1 base, with 8 bases separating them. The CDR3 has 15 residues.

This clonotype appeared a few times. The chain recombines TRBV20-1 with TRBJ2-1; 12 bases are shared with TRBD2. The V segment lost 3 bases and the J segment 8 bases; nucleotides outside the gene matches: 14. The CDR3 sequence is 17 residues long. From germline, CDR1 is DFQATT and CDR2 SNEGSKA (reference sequence). Here the CDR3 DNA reads TGCAGTGCTAGGCGGGATATGCTAGCGGGGGGGACGTATGAGCAGTTCTTC. Its protein is CSARRDMLAGGTYEQFF.

This clonotype was detected only a few times. This CDR3 is CASSPRFYGYTF. In DNA form, the CDR3 reads TGTGCCAGCAGTCCCAGATTCTATGGCTACACCTTC. The V gene is TRBV12-3 or TRBV12-4, the J gene TRBJ1-2; D not resolved. CDR3 size: 12 residues. V dropped 5 bases and J dropped 4 bases, with 8 bases sitting between them.

This sequence joins TRBV5-1 and TRBJ2-5; maybe TRBD1 (6 bases). The V gene's germline CDR1 is SGHRS and CDR2 YFSETQ. The V and J ends lost 1 base and 3 bases respectively, with 22 bases between them. The CDR3 is 18 amino acids. The CDR3 reads CASSLHGRWTVREETQYF. The DNA of the CDR3 is TGCGCCAGCAGCTTGCACGGAAGATGGACAGTCCGAGAAGAGACCCAGTACTTC.

The chain carries TRBV9 and TRBJ1-6; tentatively, D is TRBD1 (6 bases). The CDR3 is 15 residues long. From germline, CDR1 is SGDLS and CDR2 YYNGEE. V shed 1 base and J shed 8 bases, with 13 bases lying between them. CDR3 nucleotides: TGTGCCAGCAGCGTACTGGGGGCTGGCGATTCACCCCTCCACTTT. This encodes CASSVLGAGDSPLHF. Filled out from reference TRBV9 and TRBJ1-6, the complete variable domain reads DSGVTQTPKHLITATGQRVTLRCSPRSGDLSVYWYQQSLDQGLQFLIQYYNGEERAKGNILERFSAQQFPDLHSELNLSSLELGDSALYFCASSVLGAGDSPLHFGNGTRLTVT.

For the CDR3, the DNA is TGTGCCAGCAGTTTATCTGATGGCGGGGGCTACACCTTC. It codes for CASSLSDGGGYTF. The rearrangement uses TRBV12-3 or TRBV12-4 and TRBJ1-2; D not certain. The CDR3 sequence is 13 residues long. Trimming took 2 bases from V and 8 from J, leaving 12 bases between them.

This chain joins TRBV5-1 and TRBJ2-2, with 9 bases matching TRBD2. CDR1 is SGHRS and CDR2 is YFSETQ in the germline V gene. This CDR3 contains 16 residues. The ends lost 5 bases at V and 0 bases at J; junction bases unmatched: 5. CDR3 sequence (DNA): TGCGCCAGCAGTCCGACTAGCGGAACGAACACCGGGGAGCTGTTTTTT. This gives the protein CASSPTSGTNTGELFF.

The chain combines TRBV12-3 or TRBV12-4 with TRBJ2-7; D is unclear. Trimming pared 0 bases from V and 7 bases from J, leaving 4 bases between. This CDR3 has 11 amino acids. Here the CDR3 reads CASSLAEEQYF. The CDR3 bases are TGTGCCAGCAGTTTAGCAGAGGAGCAGTACTTC.

V is TRBV6-2 or TRBV6-3 and J is TRBJ1-1; D might be TRBD1 (5 bases). The CDR3 spans 15 residues. V lost 4 bases to trimming and J lost 8 bases, with 20 bases between them. The germline V gene has CDR1 MNHEY and CDR2 SVGEGT. CDR3 protein: CASSSIWADRDEAFF. For the CDR3, the DNA is TGTGCCAGCAGTTCCATCTGGGCAGACCGGGACGAAGCTTTCTTT.

The chain is built from TRBV6-1 and TRBJ1-4, with D maybe TRBD1 (6 bases). The V end lost 6 bases, the J end lost 3 bases, and 17 bases lay between the germline ends. Germline CDR1 MNHNS, CDR2 SASEGT. There are 16 residues in the CDR3. CDR3 in DNA: TGTGCCAGCAGCCCAGTCCACAGGGTTTCTAATGAAAAACTGTTTTTT. Residues: CASSPVHRVSNEKLFF.

This clonotype appeared a few times. V is TRBV18 and J is TRBJ1-1, with D perhaps TRBD1 (5 bases). Germline V gene lookup returns CDR1 KGHSH and CDR2 LQKENI. The ends were cut back, 0 bases at V and 7 bases at J, with 12 bases in the middle. The CDR3 is 14 residues long. This chain's CDR3 is CASSPPGQLSEAFF. The CDR3, as DNA: TGTGCCAGCTCACCACCGGGGCAGTTAAGTGAAGCTTTCTTT.